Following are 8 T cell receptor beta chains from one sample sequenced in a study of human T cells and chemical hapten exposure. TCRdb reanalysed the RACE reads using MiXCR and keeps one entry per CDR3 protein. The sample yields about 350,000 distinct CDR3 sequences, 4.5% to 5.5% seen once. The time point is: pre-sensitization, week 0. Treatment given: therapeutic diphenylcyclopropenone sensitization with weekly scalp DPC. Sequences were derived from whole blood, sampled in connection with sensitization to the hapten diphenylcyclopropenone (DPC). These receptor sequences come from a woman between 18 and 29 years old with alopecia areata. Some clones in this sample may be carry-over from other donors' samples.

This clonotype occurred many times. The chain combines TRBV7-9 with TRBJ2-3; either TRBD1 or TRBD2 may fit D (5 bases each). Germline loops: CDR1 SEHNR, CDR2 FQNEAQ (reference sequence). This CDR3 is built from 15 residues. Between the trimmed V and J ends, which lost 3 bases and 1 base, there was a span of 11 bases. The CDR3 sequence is CASSLGVEGTDTQYF. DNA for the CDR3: TGTGCCAGCAGCTTGGGGGTCGAGGGCACAGATACGCAGTATTTT.

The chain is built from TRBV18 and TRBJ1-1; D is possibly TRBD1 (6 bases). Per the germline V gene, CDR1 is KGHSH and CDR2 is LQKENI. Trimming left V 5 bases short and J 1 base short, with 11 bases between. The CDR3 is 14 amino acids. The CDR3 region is CASSSGTWNTEAFF. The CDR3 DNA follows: TGTGCCAGCTCATCCGGGACATGGAACACTGAAGCTTTCTTT.

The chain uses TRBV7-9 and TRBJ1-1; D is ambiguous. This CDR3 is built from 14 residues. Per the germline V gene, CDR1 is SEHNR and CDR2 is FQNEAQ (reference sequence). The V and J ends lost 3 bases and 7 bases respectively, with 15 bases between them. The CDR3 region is CASSFSIFLVEAFF. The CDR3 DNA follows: TGTGCCAGCAGCTTTTCTATCTTTCTGGTTGAAGCTTTCTTT.

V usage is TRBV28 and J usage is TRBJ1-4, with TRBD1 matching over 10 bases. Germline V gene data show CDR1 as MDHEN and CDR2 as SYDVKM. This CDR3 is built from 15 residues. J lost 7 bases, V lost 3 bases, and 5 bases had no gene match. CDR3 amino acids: CASSLPGQGFEKLFF. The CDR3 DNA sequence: TGTGCCAGCAGTTTGCCGGGACAGGGGTTTGAAAAACTGTTTTTT.

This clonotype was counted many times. The CDR3 sequence: CAIRMGQGDTEAFF. The DNA of the CDR3 is TGTGCCATCCGGATGGGACAGGGAGACACTGAAGCTTTCTTT. The chain is built from TRBV10-3 and TRBJ1-1, with 9 positions matching TRBD1. V lost 8 bases to trimming and J lost 3 bases; unmatched junction nucleotides: 7. This CDR3 region has 14 residues. CDR1 and CDR2 from the germline V gene are ENHRY and SYGVKD.

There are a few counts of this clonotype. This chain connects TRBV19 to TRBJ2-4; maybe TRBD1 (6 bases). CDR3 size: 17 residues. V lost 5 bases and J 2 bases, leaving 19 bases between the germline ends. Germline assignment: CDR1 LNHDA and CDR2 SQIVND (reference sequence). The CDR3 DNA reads TGTGCCAGTAGTCTCCCCGCGGCAGGGGAAACCAAAAACATTCAGTACTTC. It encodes CASSLPAAGETKNIQYF. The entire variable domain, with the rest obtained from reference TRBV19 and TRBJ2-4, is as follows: DGGITQSPKYLFRKEGQNVTLSCEQNLNHDAMYWYRQDPGQGLRLIYYSQIVNDFQKGDIAEGYSVSREKKESFPLTVTSAQKNPTAFYLCASSLPAAGETKNIQYFGAGTRLSVL.

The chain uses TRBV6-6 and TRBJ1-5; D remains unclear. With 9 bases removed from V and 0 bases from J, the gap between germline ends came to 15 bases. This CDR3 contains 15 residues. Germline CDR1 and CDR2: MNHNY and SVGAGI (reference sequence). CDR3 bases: TGTGCCAGTCTTGGTGGAGCCTATAGCAATCAGCCCCAGCATTTT. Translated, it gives CASLGGAYSNQPQHF.

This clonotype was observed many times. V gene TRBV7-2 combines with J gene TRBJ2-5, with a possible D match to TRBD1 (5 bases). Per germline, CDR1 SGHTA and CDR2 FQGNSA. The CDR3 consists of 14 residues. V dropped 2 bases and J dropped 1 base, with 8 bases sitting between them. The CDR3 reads CASSLRQSQETQYF. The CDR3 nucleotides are TGTGCCAGCAGCTTAAGACAGAGCCAAGAGACCCAGTACTTC. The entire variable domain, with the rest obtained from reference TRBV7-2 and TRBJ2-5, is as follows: GAGVSQSPSNKVTEKGKDVELRCDPISGHTALYWYRQSLGQGLEFLIYFQGNSAPDKSGLPSDRFSAERTGGSVSTLTIQRTQQEDSAVYLCASSLRQSQETQYFGPGTRLLVL.